Many counts were recorded for the clone carrying this T cell receptor (beta chain). Using unique molecular identifiers, the investigators prepared the TCRbeta library. One entry per CDR3 protein, called by TCRdb with MiXCR from the PCR reads. The sample holds about half a million distinct CDR3 sequences; about an eighth are singletons and the top ten take around 6.1%. The CDR3 is 13 amino acids. Germline trimming cut 5 bases from V and 2 bases from J; bases unmatched to any gene: 2. The germline CDR1 and CDR2 sequences are DFQATT and SNEGSKA (reference sequence). The sample is drawn from a study of T-cell reconstitution after alpha-beta-depleted transplantation in children.

V gene TRBV20-1 combines with J gene TRBJ2-1, with 8 bases fitting TRBD2. The sample in question was PBMCs from the stem cell graft donor, obtained from the stem cell graft. The sequence was collected from a human donor who donated a stem cell graft to a child with combined immunodeficiency. CDR3 protein: CSALAGTYNEQFF. The DNA of the CDR3 is TGCAGTGCTTTAGCGGGGACCTACAATGAGCAGTTCTTC.